This T cell receptor beta chain was sequenced for a study of cytomegalovirus exposure and HLA in healthy donors. Primers for the PCR totalled 60 Vbeta and 13 Jbeta. Sequenced by immunoSEQ multiplex PCR; TCRdb stores in-frame clones only, minus some. The sample has about 98,000 clones; about four fifths are singletons. This clone was detected only once. What it binds is unknown. The ends lost 5 bases at V and 4 bases at J; junction bases unmatched: 6. CDR1 and CDR2 (germline): MNHEY, SMNVEV (reference sequence). This CDR3 contains 15 residues. Study-wide results and limits: Most TCR sequences proved rare, with some public TCRs found in many donors. Associated with cytomegalovirus, according to the listing, were around 170 TCR beta chains. Productive rates of about 90% or about 30% were seen for most TCR beta V segments in an earlier analysis.

Sequences were obtained from PBMCs. The receptor was isolated from a female donor in good health and CMV-seropositive. J is TRBJ2-4 and V is TRBV27; 9 positions agree with TRBD1. The DNA of the CDR3 is TGTGCCAGCAGTCCACTGGGACAGGGTAAAAACATTCAGTACTTC. Amino acid sequence: CASSPLGQGKNIQYF.